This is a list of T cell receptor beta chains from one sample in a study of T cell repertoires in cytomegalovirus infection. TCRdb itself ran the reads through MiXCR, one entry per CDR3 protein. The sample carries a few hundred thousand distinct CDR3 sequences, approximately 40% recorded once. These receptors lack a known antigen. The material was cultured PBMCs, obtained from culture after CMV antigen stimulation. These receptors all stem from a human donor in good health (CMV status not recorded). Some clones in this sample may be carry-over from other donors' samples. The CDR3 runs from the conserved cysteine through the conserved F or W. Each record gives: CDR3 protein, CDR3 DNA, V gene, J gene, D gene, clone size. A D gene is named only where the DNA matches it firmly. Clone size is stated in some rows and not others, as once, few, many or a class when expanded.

CSINPTGTVNTEAFF	TGCAGCATCAATCCCACCGGGACAGTGAACACTGAAGCTTTCTTT	TRBV29-1	TRBJ1-1	TRBD1	-
CASSPDPVPANEQFF	TGTGCCAGCAGCCCAGATCCGGTCCCAGCTAATGAGCAGTTCTTC	TRBV7-9	TRBJ2-1	-	few
CASSRQPYEDGYTF	TGTGCCAGCAGTAGACAGCCCTATGAAGATGGCTACACCTTC	TRBV6-1	TRBJ1-2	-	few
CASSLWGFRGRSSYNEQFF	TGTGCCAGCAGTTTATGGGGGTTCCGGGGTCGTAGCTCCTACAATGAGCAGTTCTTC	TRBV12-3/TRBV12-4	TRBJ2-1	-	few
CASSRLAASSYNSPLHF	TGTGCCAGCAGTCGGCTTGCGGCGAGCTCCTATAATTCACCCCTCCACTTT	TRBV28	TRBJ1-6	-	-
CASSLILARGGEQYF	TGTGCCAGCAGCCTCATACTAGCGCGAGGGGGCGAGCAGTACTTC	TRBV7-2	TRBJ2-7	-	-
CASSPDWAGELFF	TGTGCCAGCAGCCCGGACTGGGCCGGGGAGCTGTTTTTT	TRBV7-2	TRBJ2-2	-	-
CASEWAAADTQYF	TGTGCCAGCGAGTGGGCGGCAGCGGATACGCAGTATTTT	TRBV7-6	TRBJ2-3	-	-
CASSYGGEAQHF	TGTGCCAGCAGCTACGGGGGAGAGGCTCAGCATTTT	TRBV5-5	TRBJ1-5	-	-
CASRSTGTDNGYTF	TGTGCCAGCAGATCAACCGGGACAGATAATGGCTACACCTTC	TRBV6-8	TRBJ1-2	TRBD1	once
CASSTYRGESSGNTIYF	TGTGCCAGCAGCACATACAGGGGGGAAAGCTCTGGAAACACCATATATTTT	TRBV11-2	TRBJ1-3	TRBD1	-
CASSPQGNTEAFF	TGTGCCAGCAGTCCACAGGGGAACACTGAAGCTTTCTTT	TRBV18	TRBJ1-1	-	many
CASLSSSGLGSYGYTF	TGTGCTAGCCTTTCCTCTTCAGGGTTGGGAAGCTATGGCTACACCTTC	TRBV12-5	TRBJ1-2	-	-
CASSFRRPNEQFF	TGTGCCAGCAGTTTCCGGAGGCCTAATGAGCAGTTCTTC	TRBV12-3/TRBV12-4	TRBJ2-1	-	once
CSAGTNYEQYF	TGCAGTGCAGGGACTAACTACGAGCAGTACTTC	TRBV20-1	TRBJ2-7	TRBD2	few
CASSLVFGARNNEQFF	TGTGCCAGCAGCTTAGTATTCGGGGCCCGGAACAATGAGCAGTTCTTC	TRBV7-6	TRBJ2-1	-	-
CASSNISAKNIQYF	TGTGCCAGCAGCAACATCTCGGCCAAAAACATTCAGTACTTC	TRBV7-2	TRBJ2-4	-	-
CSASVATQYF	TGCAGTGCTAGTGTAGCTACGCAGTATTTT	TRBV20-1	TRBJ2-3	-	-
CASSPQGFGNQPQHF	TGTGCCAGCAGCCCTCAGGGGTTTGGCAATCAGCCCCAGCATTTT	TRBV7-2	TRBJ1-5	-	few
CASSLRTYTDTQYF	TGTGCCAGCAGCCTTAGGACCTACACAGATACGCAGTATTTT	TRBV7-8	TRBJ2-3	-	many
CASSRGQGIGGYTF	TGTGCCAGCAGCCGAGGACAGGGGATTGGTGGCTACACCTTC	TRBV7-9	TRBJ1-2	TRBD1	-
CASSTTGQGVYNSPLHF	TGTGCCAGCAGCACGACCGGACAAGGGGTCTATAATTCACCCCTCCACTTT	TRBV5-3	TRBJ1-6	-	-
CASSSGTGGLKTQYF	TGTGCCAGCAGCTCCGGGACAGGGGGTCTGAAGACCCAGTACTTC	TRBV7-2	TRBJ2-5	TRBD1	-
CASSLVGGPREQYF	TGTGCCAGCAGCTTGGTGGGAGGGCCTCGTGAGCAGTACTTC	TRBV7-2	TRBJ2-7	TRBD2	many
CASSPLAVPPYEQYF	TGTGCCAGCAGTCCCTTAGCGGTTCCGCCCTACGAGCAGTACTTC	TRBV12-3/TRBV12-4	TRBJ2-7	-	-
CASRPTKDQPQHF	TGTGCCAGTAGGCCCACCAAGGATCAGCCCCAGCATTTT	TRBV19	TRBJ1-5	-	few
CASSPGLVPNEQFF	TGTGCCAGCTCTCCAGGACTAGTCCCCAATGAGCAGTTCTTC	TRBV5-6	TRBJ2-1	TRBD2	-
CASSLVVDPYEQYF	TGTGCCAGCAGCCTGGTGGTAGACCCCTACGAGCAGTACTTC	TRBV6-8	TRBJ2-7	-	-
CASSPTTGSSYNSPLHF	TGTGCCAGCAGTCCGACGACAGGGAGCTCCTATAATTCACCCCTCCACTTT	TRBV25-1	TRBJ1-6	TRBD1	-
CASSSAQDTQYF	TGTGCCAGCAGCTCGGCGCAGGATACGCAGTATTTT	TRBV28	TRBJ2-3	-	few
CASSPYTRSDEQYF	TGCGCCAGCAGCCCATATACTAGGTCCGACGAGCAGTACTTC	TRBV4-1	TRBJ2-7	-	few
CASSDLGGDSGSPLHF	TGTGCCAGCAGTGACCTAGGGGGTGACAGCGGCTCACCCCTCCACTTT	TRBV25-1	TRBJ1-6	-	few
CASSTPRQGIYEQYF	TGTGCCAGTAGTACCCCCCGACAGGGTATCTACGAGCAGTACTTC	TRBV19	TRBJ2-7	TRBD1	-
CSARVGDIQYF	TGCAGTGCTAGAGTAGGGGACATTCAGTACTTC	TRBV20-1	TRBJ2-4	-	-
CASSWGGDWAYEQYF	TGTGCCAGCAGTTGGGGGGGGGACTGGGCCTACGAGCAGTACTTC	TRBV12-3/TRBV12-4	TRBJ2-7	TRBD2	-
CASRKLDRAGAYEQYF	TGTGCCAGCAGGAAACTAGACAGGGCCGGGGCCTACGAGCAGTACTTC	TRBV6-2/TRBV6-3	TRBJ2-7	TRBD1	-
CATHRDTDTGELFF	TGCGCCACCCACCGGGACACCGACACCGGGGAGCTGTTTTTT	TRBV23-1	TRBJ2-2	-	-
CASSLDYGTGGHNF	TGTGCCAGCAGCTTAGATTATGGGACGGGGGGCCATAACTTC	TRBV7-2	TRBJ2-5	-	-
CASSFTRGEYTSTDTQYF	TGTGCCAGCAGTTTCACCAGGGGAGAATATACTAGCACAGATACGCAGTATTTT	TRBV28	TRBJ2-3	-	few
CASSLERDVTEAFF	TGTGCCAGCAGCTTAGAACGAGATGTGACTGAAGCTTTCTTT	TRBV7-2	TRBJ1-1	-	many